This T cell receptor beta chain was identified during a study of CD8 T cells in Susac syndrome (dated by TCRdb to the late 2010s). Study-wide context: Whether CD8+ T cell activation and differentiation in Susac syndrome was antigen driven was tested using repertoire sequencing.

Peripheral blood CD8+ and CD4+ T cells from healthy donors, Susac syndrome patients and multiple sclerosis patients were profiled by high-throughput TCR beta sequencing. Healthy donors were age- and sex-matched controls. Bulk CD8+ and CD4+ T cells were purified by magnetic negative isolation, while CD8+ TEMRA cells were enriched using FACS. Blood was drawn into EDTA tubes, processed within 24 hours, and PBMCs were isolated by density gradient centrifugation. PBMCs intended for TCR sequencing were cryopreserved in liquid nitrogen and were subsequently thawed in a 37 degrees C water bath. Purity of sorted or isolated CD4+, CD8+ and CD8+ TEMRA cells was at least 90%. RNA was extracted using the RNeasy kit, and roughly 0.5 to 1 microgram was reverse transcribed with random hexamers. The immunoSEQ multiplex PCR assay, which covers 54 Vbeta and 13 Jbeta segments, was used to amplify TCR beta CDR3 regions. Bias from PCR amplification was corrected by using a synthetic template baseline for primer optimization and for computational correction. In the source study's methods: Reads were assigned to V, D and J genes according to IMGT and analyzed in immunoSEQ Analyzer, with only productive sequences retained. Clonality was calculated as one minus the Shannon entropy normalized by log2 of the number of productive unique sequences. For each patient and control, public and private clones were evaluated among the 100 most prevalent clones. Clones were defined as Susac-specific when absent from the healthy and MS cohorts, from roughly 1,100 published viral clones and from other ImmuneACCESS disease sequences. TCRdb reran the public reads through fastp at Q25 and MiXCR, keeping productive beta chains. Here each entry gathers all rows of one CDR3 protein and keeps the most common genes and DNA. TCRdb, rather than the study authors, made the V and J calls. The sample yields about 120,000 distinct CDR3 sequences; 80% to 95% were counted once. More than 0.13% of the sample goes to the ten largest clones.

What the research found in general, with its limitations: The number of individuals in the TCR sequencing and HLA analysis was acknowledged as relatively small.

CDR1 and CDR2 are drawn from the germline V gene (reference sequence): DFQATT, SNEGSKA. The CDR3 holds 14 amino acids from the cysteine to the phenylalanine. CDR3 DNA only is kept here, 42 bases in frame from base 1. A remark on this clonotype: Its target antigen remains unknown. A read error may produce the germline difference seen at one junction end.

Material: CD4+ T cells from PBMCs. In this chain, TRBV20-1 is recombined with TRBJ1-5, with no reliable assignment of the D segment. The sequence came from a human donor in good health. The CDR3 protein is CTARVDNSNQPQHF. The DNA sequence reads TGCACTGCTAGAGTCGACAATAGCAATCAGCCCCAGCATTTT.